The source of this T cell receptor (beta chain) is a study of T cell responses to AZD1222 COVID-19 vaccine. Whole-study context: Second-dose intervals of approximately 4 or approximately 12 weeks were pooled.

Of note for this clone: As yet, its antigen is unknown.

Study-level findings and limits: Repertoire samples came only from after the peak T cell response.

Trimming cost V 6 bases and J 3 bases, with 24 bases left between them. Germline loops: CDR1 DFQATT, CDR2 SNEGSKA (reference sequence). There are 16 residues in the CDR3. TCRdb's table, derived via immunoSEQ multiplex PCR, lists solely in-frame clones and lacks some. The sample contains 80,000 to 100,000 clones, 80% to 90% of which appear only once. The origin of this receptor is an adult in good health. The chain carries TRBV20-1 and TRBJ2-7, with D perhaps matching TRBD1 or TRBD2 (5 bases each). The sequencing used peripheral blood, collected on day 0 of AZD1222 vaccination. The CDR3 region has the DNA TGCAGTGCAAGTACTGACCCGGGACGGAATTTCTACGAGCAGTACTTC. Translated, it gives CSASTDPGRNFYEQYF.